Presented here are 9 T cell receptor beta chains from one specimen sequenced in a study of OX40 agonist ivuxolimab in advanced cancers. Method: immunoSEQ multiplex PCR; TCRdb's copy keeps in-frame clones and lacks some. Of some 74,000 clones in the sample, less than 95% were seen once. Source: CD4+ or CD8+ T cells sorted from blood, taken in a trial of the OX40 agonist ivuxolimab. Receptors originate from an adult with an advanced solid tumor such as melanoma, head and neck, liver or kidney cancer.

The V call is TRBV25-1, the J call TRBJ1-6, with D hard to call. The CDR3 is made up of 14 amino acids. V gave up 0 bases and J gave up 4 bases, with 4 bases separating them. Germline V gene sequence: CDR1 MGHDK, CDR2 SYGVNS. Here the CDR3 reads CASSEYRYNSPLHF. The DNA of the CDR3 is TGTGCCAGCAGTGAATACCGGTATAATTCACCCCTCCACTTT.

This chain uses TRBV18 with TRBJ2-3, with D tentatively TRBD2 (5 bases). Trimming took off 4 bases at V and 2 bases at J, with 19 bases between the two ends. The CDR3 spans 17 residues. Per the germline V gene, CDR1 is KGHSH and CDR2 is LQKENI. CDR3 coding DNA: TGTGCCAGCTCACTCATCATCCGGGATTTCTACACAGATACGCAGTATTTT. Protein sequence: CASSLIIRDFYTDTQYF.

This chain connects TRBV2 to TRBJ2-5, with 10 bases aligning to TRBD1. With 7 bases clipped from V and 5 bases from J, the junction kept 7 bases outside the gene matches. The CDR3 extends over 14 amino acids. CDR1 is SNHLY and CDR2 is FYNNEI in the germline V gene. In DNA form, the CDR3 reads TGTGCCAGCACCGGGACAGGGGTCGGGGAGACCCAGTACTTC. Protein sequence: CASTGTGVGETQYF.

The chain couples TRBV6-6 to TRBJ1-5; TRBD1 might be the D (6 bases). The CDR3 is 13 residues long. The V end lost 5 bases, the J end lost 7 bases, and 12 bases lay between the germline ends. The V gene's germline CDR1 is MNHNY and CDR2 SVGAGI (reference sequence). This CDR3 reads CASSAGAGQPQHF. CDR3 coding DNA: TGTGCCAGCAGTGCAGGGGCGGGCCAGCCCCAGCATTTT.

CDR3 in DNA: TGCGCCAGCAGCTTTTCAGGAAGGGGCAACACTGAAGCTTTCTTT. Translated, it gives CASSFSGRGNTEAFF. The rearrangement links TRBV5-1 to TRBJ1-1; tentative D call: TRBD1 (5 bases). CDR1 is SGHRS, CDR2 YFSETQ, per germline. The CDR3 contains 15 residues. Trimming removed 2 bases from V and 2 bases from J, with 13 bases in between.

This clone was picked up one time. The identical CDR3 is also encoded by other nucleotide sequences in the sample. This chain joins TRBV7-9 and TRBJ2-3; D might be TRBD2 (5 bases). Trimming took 5 bases from V and 5 from J, leaving 11 bases between them. CDR3 size: 13 residues. CDR1 and CDR2 (germline): SEHNR, FQNEAQ (reference sequence). This chain's CDR3 is CASSLSGGDTQYF. The CDR3 region has the DNA TGTGCCAGCAGCCTAAGCGGTGGAGATACGCAGTATTTT.

The chain employs TRBV9 and TRBJ1-6, with TRBD1 matching over 9 bases. Germline loops: CDR1 SGDLS, CDR2 YYNGEE. V lost 3 bases to trimming and J lost 7 bases; unmatched junction nucleotides: 2. There are 14 residues in the CDR3. The CDR3, as DNA: TGTGCCAGCAGCGGGACAGGGGAAAATTCACCCCTCCACTTT. This gives the protein CASSGTGENSPLHF.

The chain employs TRBV11-2 and TRBJ2-6; TRBD1 might be the D (5 bases). Trimming shortened V by 2 bases and J by 0 bases, and 8 bases separated the two germline ends. The CDR3 is made up of 16 amino acids. Germline loops: CDR1 SGHAT, CDR2 FQNNGV. This CDR3 reads CASSLQGFSGANVLTF. The CDR3 DNA follows: TGTGCCAGCAGCTTACAGGGCTTCTCTGGGGCCAACGTCCTGACTTTC.

The V gene is TRBV5-1, the J gene TRBJ1-2, with unresolved D. Germline V gene data show CDR1 as SGHRS and CDR2 as YFSETQ. V was pared by 2 bases and J by 3 bases, with 14 bases between. The CDR3 has 15 residues. Here the CDR3 DNA reads TGCGCCAGCAGCTTTTCCCCCAACAACGACTATGGCTACACCTTC. Protein: CASSFSPNNDYGYTF.